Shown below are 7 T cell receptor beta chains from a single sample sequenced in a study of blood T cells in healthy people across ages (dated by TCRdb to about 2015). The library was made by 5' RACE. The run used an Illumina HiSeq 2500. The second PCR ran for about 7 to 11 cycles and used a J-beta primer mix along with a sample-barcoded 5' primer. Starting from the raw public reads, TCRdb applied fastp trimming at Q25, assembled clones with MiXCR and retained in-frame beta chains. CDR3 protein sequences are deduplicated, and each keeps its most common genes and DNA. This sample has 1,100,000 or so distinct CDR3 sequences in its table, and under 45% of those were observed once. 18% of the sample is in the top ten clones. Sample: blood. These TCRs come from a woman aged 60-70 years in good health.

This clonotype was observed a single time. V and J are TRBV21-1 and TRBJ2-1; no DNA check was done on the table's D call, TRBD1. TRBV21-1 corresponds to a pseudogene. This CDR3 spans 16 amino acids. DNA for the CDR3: TGTGCCAGCAGCAAATGGGCAGGGGTGTCCTACAATGAGCAGTTCTTC. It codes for CASSKWAGVSYNEQFF.

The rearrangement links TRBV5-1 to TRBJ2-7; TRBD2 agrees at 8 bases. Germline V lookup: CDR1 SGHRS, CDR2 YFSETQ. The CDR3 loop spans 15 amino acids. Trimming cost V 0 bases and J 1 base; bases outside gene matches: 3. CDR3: CASSLAGGESYEQYF. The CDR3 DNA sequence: TGCGCCAGCAGCTTGGCGGGGGGGGAGTCCTACGAGCAGTACTTC.

CDR3 in amino acids: CSASGVASSYEQYF. The CDR3, as DNA: TGCAGTGCTTCAGGGGTAGCGAGCTCCTACGAGCAGTACTTC. The J gene is TRBJ2-7, the V gene TRBV20-1; possibly TRBD1 for D (6 bases). Trimming took off 5 bases at V and 0 bases at J, with 14 bases between the two ends. Germline values: CDR1 DFQATT, CDR2 SNEGSKA (reference sequence). This CDR3 comprises 14 residues.

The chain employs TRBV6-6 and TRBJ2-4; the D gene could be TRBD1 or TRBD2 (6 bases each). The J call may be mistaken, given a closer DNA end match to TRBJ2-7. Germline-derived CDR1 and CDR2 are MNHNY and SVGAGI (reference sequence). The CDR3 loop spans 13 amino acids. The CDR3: CASSFGGCYEQYF. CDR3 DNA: TGTGCCAGCAGTTTCGGGGGCTGCTACGAGCAGTACTTC.

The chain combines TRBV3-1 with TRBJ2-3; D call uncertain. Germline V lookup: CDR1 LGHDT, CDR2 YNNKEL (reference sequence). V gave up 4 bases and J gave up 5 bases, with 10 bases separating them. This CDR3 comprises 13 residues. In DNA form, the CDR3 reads TGTGCCAGCAGCCCCACTCGAGAAGATACGCAGTATTTT. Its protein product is CASSPTREDTQYF.

The CDR3: CSARVVAGGPRDEQFF. As DNA, the CDR3 is TGCAGTGCTAGAGTTGTTGCGGGGGGGCCTAGGGATGAGCAGTTCTTC. V is TRBV20-1 and J is TRBJ2-1, with 9 bases fitting TRBD2. V trimming: 1 base; J trimming: 8 bases; junction bases outside the gene matches: 12. The length of the CDR3 is 16 residues. Per the germline V gene, CDR1 is DFQATT and CDR2 is SNEGSKA (reference sequence).

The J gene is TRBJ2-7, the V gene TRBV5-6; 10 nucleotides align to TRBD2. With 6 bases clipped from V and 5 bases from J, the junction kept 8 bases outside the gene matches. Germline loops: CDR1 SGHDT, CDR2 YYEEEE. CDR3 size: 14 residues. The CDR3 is CASINSGRFHEQYF. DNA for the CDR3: TGTGCCAGCATCAATAGCGGGAGGTTCCACGAGCAGTACTTC.